This paragraph reports one TCR beta chain. This specimen comes from a study of blood T cell repertoires in COVID-19. Study-wide background: COVID-19 samples collected from the United States, Italy and Spain covered acute and convalescent phases. PBMCs, B-cell-depleted T cells, or T cells provided the cDNA or gDNA that made up the material.

Germline V lookup: CDR1 MNHEY, CDR2 SMNVEV (reference sequence). V was cut by 3 bases and J by 8 bases, with 18 bases left in between. The CDR3 consists of 15 residues. Original methodology: Amplified reference gene primers provided the basis for estimating nucleated cell counts. Some clones are missing from TCRdb's copy, which holds only in-frame ones; the method was immunoSEQ multiplex PCR. The V and J calls and clone size come from that table; D and trimming were worked out from the DNA. Of fewer than 250,000 clones listed, roughly nine tenths are singletons. This chain connects TRBV27 to TRBJ2-3; TRBD2 is a possible D gene (6 bases). The specimen sequenced was peripheral blood. The sequence was obtained from a young man with acute or convalescent COVID-19. The CDR3 spells CASSFFFPDGSTQYF. The CDR3 nucleotides read TGTGCCAGCAGTTTTTTCTTTCCCGACGGGAGTACGCAGTATTTT.